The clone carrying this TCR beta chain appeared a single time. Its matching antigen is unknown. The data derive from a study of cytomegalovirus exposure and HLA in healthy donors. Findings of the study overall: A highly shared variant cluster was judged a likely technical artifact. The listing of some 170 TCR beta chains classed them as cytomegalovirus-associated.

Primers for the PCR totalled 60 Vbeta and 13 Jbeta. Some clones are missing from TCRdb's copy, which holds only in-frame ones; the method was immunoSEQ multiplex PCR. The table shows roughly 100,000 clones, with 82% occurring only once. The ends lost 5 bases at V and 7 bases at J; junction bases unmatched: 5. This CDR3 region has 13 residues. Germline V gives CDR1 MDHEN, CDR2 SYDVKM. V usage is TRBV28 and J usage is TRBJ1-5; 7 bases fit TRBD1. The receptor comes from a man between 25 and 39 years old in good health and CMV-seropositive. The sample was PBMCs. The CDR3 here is CASSPGDRQPQHF. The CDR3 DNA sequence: TGTGCCAGCAGTCCAGGGGACAGACAGCCCCAGCATTTT.